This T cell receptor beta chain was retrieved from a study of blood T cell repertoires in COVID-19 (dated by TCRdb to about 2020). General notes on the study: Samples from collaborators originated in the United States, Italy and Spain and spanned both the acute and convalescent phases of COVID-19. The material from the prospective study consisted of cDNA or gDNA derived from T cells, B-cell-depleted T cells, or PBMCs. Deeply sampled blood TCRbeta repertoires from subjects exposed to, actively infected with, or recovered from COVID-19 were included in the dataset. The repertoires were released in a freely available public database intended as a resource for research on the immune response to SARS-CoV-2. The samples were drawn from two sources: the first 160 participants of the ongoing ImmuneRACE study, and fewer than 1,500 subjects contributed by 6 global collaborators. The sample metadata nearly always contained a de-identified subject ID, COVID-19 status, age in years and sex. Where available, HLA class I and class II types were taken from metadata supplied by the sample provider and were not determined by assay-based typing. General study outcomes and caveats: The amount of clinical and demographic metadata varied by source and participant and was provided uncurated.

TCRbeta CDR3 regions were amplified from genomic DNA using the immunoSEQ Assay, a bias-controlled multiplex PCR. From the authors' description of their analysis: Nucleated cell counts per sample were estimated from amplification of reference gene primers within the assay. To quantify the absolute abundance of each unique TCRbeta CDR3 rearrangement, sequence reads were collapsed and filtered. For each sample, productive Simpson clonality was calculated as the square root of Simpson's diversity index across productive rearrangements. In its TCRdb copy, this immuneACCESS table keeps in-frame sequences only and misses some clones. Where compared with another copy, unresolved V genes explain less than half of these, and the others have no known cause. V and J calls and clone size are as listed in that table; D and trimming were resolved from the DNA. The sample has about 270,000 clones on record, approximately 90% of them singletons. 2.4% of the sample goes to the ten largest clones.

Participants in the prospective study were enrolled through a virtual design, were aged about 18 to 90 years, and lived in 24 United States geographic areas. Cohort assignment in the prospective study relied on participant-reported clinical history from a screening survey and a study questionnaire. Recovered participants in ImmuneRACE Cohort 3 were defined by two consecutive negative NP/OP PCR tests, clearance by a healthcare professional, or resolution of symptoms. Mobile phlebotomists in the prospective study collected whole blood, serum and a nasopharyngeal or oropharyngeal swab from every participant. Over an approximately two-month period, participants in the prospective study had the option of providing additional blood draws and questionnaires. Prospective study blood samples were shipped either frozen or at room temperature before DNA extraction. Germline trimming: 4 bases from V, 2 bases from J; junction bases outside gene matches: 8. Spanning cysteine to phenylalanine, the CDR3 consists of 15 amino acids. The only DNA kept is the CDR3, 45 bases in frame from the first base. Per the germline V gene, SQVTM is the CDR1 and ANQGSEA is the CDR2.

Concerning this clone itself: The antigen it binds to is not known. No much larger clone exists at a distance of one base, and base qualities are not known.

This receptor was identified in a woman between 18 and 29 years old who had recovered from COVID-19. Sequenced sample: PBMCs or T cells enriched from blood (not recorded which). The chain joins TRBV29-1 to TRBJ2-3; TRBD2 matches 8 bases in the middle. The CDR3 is CSVGSPSGSTDTQYF. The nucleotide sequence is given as TGCAGCGTTGGAAGTCCTAGCGGGTCCACAGATACGCAGTATTTT.